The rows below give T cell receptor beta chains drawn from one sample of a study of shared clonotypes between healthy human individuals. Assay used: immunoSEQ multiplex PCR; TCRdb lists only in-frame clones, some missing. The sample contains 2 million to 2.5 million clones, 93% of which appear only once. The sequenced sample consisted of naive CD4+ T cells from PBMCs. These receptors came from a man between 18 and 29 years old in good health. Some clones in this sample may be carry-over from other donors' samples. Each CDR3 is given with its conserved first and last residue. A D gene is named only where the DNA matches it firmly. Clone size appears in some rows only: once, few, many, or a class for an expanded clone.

DNA: TGTGCCAGCAGTTTGGTAAGCAATCAGCCCCAGCATTTT; CDR3: CASSLVSNQPQHF; size: -; V: TRBV28; D: -; J: TRBJ1-5
DNA: TGTGCCAGCAGCCAAGAAGCAGGGGTCTATGGCTACACCTTC; CDR3: CASSQEAGVYGYTF; size: -; V: TRBV4-2; D: -; J: TRBJ1-2
DNA: TGTGCCAGCAACTCACGACTGGCGGGGGTTAGGGAGACCCAGTACTTC; CDR3: CASNSRLAGVRETQYF; size: -; V: TRBV27; D: TRBD2; J: TRBJ2-5
DNA: TGTGCCAGCAGCCTCAGGGGGCCCACCTACGAGCAGTACTTC; CDR3: CASSLRGPTYEQYF; size: once; V: TRBV5-6; D: TRBD1; J: TRBJ2-7
DNA: TGTGCCAGCGGCCGCGGGGGGAGGGGCAATGAGCAGTTCTTC; CDR3: CASGRGGRGNEQFF; size: -; V: TRBV6-5; D: TRBD2; J: TRBJ2-1
DNA: TGTGCCAGCAAACCGTGGCCCCCAACGACAGATACGCAGTATTTT; CDR3: CASKPWPPTTDTQYF; size: -; V: TRBV13; D: -; J: TRBJ2-3
DNA: TGTGCCATCAGTGGAGGGAACATGAACACTGAAGCTTTCTTT; CDR3: CAISGGNMNTEAFF; size: -; V: TRBV10-3; D: -; J: TRBJ1-1
DNA: TGTGCCAGCAGCTTAGCGCTAGGGGATGCGGCCGAGCAGTACTTC; CDR3: CASSLALGDAAEQYF; size: -; V: TRBV7-8; D: -; J: TRBJ2-7
DNA: TGCAGTGCTAGAGAGTCCTACGAGCAGTACTTC; CDR3: CSARESYEQYF; size: -; V: TRBV20-1; D: -; J: TRBJ2-7
DNA: TGTGCCTGGAGTGTAAAGGGGCAGCCCCAGCATTTT; CDR3: CAWSVKGQPQHF; size: -; V: TRBV30; D: -; J: TRBJ1-5
DNA: TGTGCCAGCAGTTTCCGGACAGGACTTTCTAACTATGGCTACACCTTC; CDR3: CASSFRTGLSNYGYTF; size: -; V: TRBV27; D: TRBD1; J: TRBJ1-2
DNA: TGCGCCAGCAGCCAAGAGCCCTCCTACAACTATGGCTACACCTTC; CDR3: CASSQEPSYNYGYTF; size: -; V: TRBV4-1; D: -; J: TRBJ1-2
DNA: TGTGCCAGCAGTGGCAGGGGTACTGAAGCTTTCTTT; CDR3: CASSGRGTEAFF; size: -; V: TRBV25-1; D: -; J: TRBJ1-1
DNA: TGCGCCAGCAGCCAAGATCATGGAGATCAGCCCCAGCATTTT; CDR3: CASSQDHGDQPQHF; size: -; V: TRBV4-3; D: -; J: TRBJ1-5
DNA: TGTGCCAGTAGTATAGATTACCAGCCCCAGCATTTT; CDR3: CASSIDYQPQHF; size: -; V: TRBV19; D: -; J: TRBJ1-5
DNA: TGCGCCAGCAGCTTTGAGGGGACCTCCTACAATGAGCAGTTCTTC; CDR3: CASSFEGTSYNEQFF; size: once; V: TRBV5-1; D: -; J: TRBJ2-1
DNA: TGTGCCAGCAGTGAATGGGGGACAGGGGTAGCTGGGGCCAACGTCCTGACTTTC; CDR3: CASSEWGTGVAGANVLTF; size: -; V: TRBV25-1; D: TRBD1; J: TRBJ2-6
DNA: TGTGCCAGCAGTTCCCTATATGAGCAGTTCTTC; CDR3: CASSSLYEQFF; size: once; V: TRBV6-6; D: -; J: TRBJ2-1
DNA: TGCGCCAGCTCTCGGACAGGGTACAATGAGCAGTTCTTC; CDR3: CASSRTGYNEQFF; size: -; V: TRBV10-2; D: TRBD1; J: TRBJ2-1
DNA: TGTGCCAGCAGTTCCCCGGGCTCAACTAATGAAAAACTGTTTTTT; CDR3: CASSSPGSTNEKLFF; size: -; V: TRBV28; D: -; J: TRBJ1-4
DNA: TGTGCCAGCAGTTGGGTTTTCGATTCACCCCTCCACTTT; CDR3: CASSWVFDSPLHF; size: -; V: TRBV27; D: -; J: TRBJ1-6
DNA: TGTGCCAGCAGTACCGGACAGCGAGTCTCCTACGAGCAGTACTTC; CDR3: CASSTGQRVSYEQYF; size: -; V: TRBV27; D: -; J: TRBJ2-7
DNA: TGTGCCATCAGCCGTTCTACCGATAATTATGGCTACACCTTC; CDR3: CAISRSTDNYGYTF; size: -; V: TRBV10-3; D: -; J: TRBJ1-2
DNA: TGTGCCAGCAGTTCGATTAGCTACGAGCAGTACTTC; CDR3: CASSSISYEQYF; size: -; V: TRBV7-9; D: -; J: TRBJ2-7
DNA: TGTGCCAGCAGCGCCCACAGGGGGCGGTATGGCTACACCTTC; CDR3: CASSAHRGRYGYTF; size: once; V: TRBV5-8; D: TRBD1; J: TRBJ1-2
DNA: TGCGCCAGCAGCTTGGGTAGGGAAGGTCAGCCCCAGCATTTT; CDR3: CASSLGREGQPQHF; size: -; V: TRBV5-1; D: -; J: TRBJ1-5
DNA: TGCGCCAGCAGCTTGAGACTAGTGCTAGCTAGCACAGATACGCAGTATTTT; CDR3: CASSLRLVLASTDTQYF; size: -; V: TRBV5-1; D: -; J: TRBJ2-3
DNA: TGCGCCAGCAGCTTGGGCTTCGAGGACACCGGGGAGCTGTTTTTT; CDR3: CASSLGFEDTGELFF; size: -; V: TRBV5-1; D: -; J: TRBJ2-2
DNA: TGCGCCAGCAGCCCGAGGGGACGGCAAGAGACCCAGTACTTC; CDR3: CASSPRGRQETQYF; size: -; V: TRBV5-1; D: -; J: TRBJ2-5
DNA: TGTGCCAGCAGCAAGGACGGGACATACCCTAGCGAGCAGTACTTC; CDR3: CASSKDGTYPSEQYF; size: -; V: TRBV5-4; D: -; J: TRBJ2-7
DNA: TGTGCCAGCAGCTTAGGAGCGGGACTCTACAATGAGCAGTTCTTC; CDR3: CASSLGAGLYNEQFF; size: -; V: TRBV7-9; D: TRBD2; J: TRBJ2-1
DNA: TGCAGCGTGGACTCGACAGGGTCTCGTGACGAGCAGTACTTC; CDR3: CSVDSTGSRDEQYF; size: -; V: TRBV29-1; D: TRBD1; J: TRBJ2-7
DNA: TGCGCCAGCAGCCAAAGAATTCCGAGCGGGACCACCACCGGGGAGCTGTTTTTT; CDR3: CASSQRIPSGTTTGELFF; size: -; V: TRBV4-1; D: TRBD2; J: TRBJ2-2
DNA: TGTGCCAGCAGCCCAGAGGGGGTGGGTGAGCAGTACTTC; CDR3: CASSPEGVGEQYF; size: -; V: TRBV7-9; D: -; J: TRBJ2-7
DNA: TGCGCCAGCAGCCAAGGCACTGTGTCCTACGAGCAGTACTTC; CDR3: CASSQGTVSYEQYF; size: -; V: TRBV4-1; D: -; J: TRBJ2-7
DNA: TGTGCCAGCAGCTTGGCCGGGGGCGCCATCTATGGCTACACCTTC; CDR3: CASSLAGGAIYGYTF; size: -; V: TRBV5-6; D: -; J: TRBJ1-2
DNA: TGCGCCAGCAGCCAACGAGGACTAGCGGACTCTCACCTAGCCAAAAACATTCAGTACTTC; CDR3: CASSQRGLADSHLAKNIQYF; size: -; V: TRBV4-1; D: TRBD2; J: TRBJ2-4
DNA: TGCGCCAGCAGCTTGGTCCTAGCGGGAAGCACAGATACGCAGTATTTT; CDR3: CASSLVLAGSTDTQYF; size: -; V: TRBV5-1; D: TRBD2; J: TRBJ2-3
DNA: TGCAGCGTCCGCTGGGGACAGCAGAACACTGAAGCTTTCTTT; CDR3: CSVRWGQQNTEAFF; size: -; V: TRBV29-1; D: TRBD1; J: TRBJ1-1
DNA: TGTGCCAGCAGCCACGAGACAGTTGAAGCTTTCTTT; CDR3: CASSHETVEAFF; size: -; V: TRBV7-9; D: -; J: TRBJ1-1
DNA: TGTGCCAGCGTTAGGCAGGGGGGAGGTGAGCAGTTCTTC; CDR3: CASVRQGGGEQFF; size: -; V: TRBV6-1; D: -; J: TRBJ2-1
DNA: TGTGCCATCAGGGATAATACAGGGATGGGAAACACCATATATTTT; CDR3: CAIRDNTGMGNTIYF; size: -; V: TRBV10-3; D: -; J: TRBJ1-3
DNA: TGTGCCTGGAGTGTAGCCCTTTCGGGTTCTGGAGGCCAGTACTTC; CDR3: CAWSVALSGSGGQYF; size: -; V: TRBV30; D: -; J: TRBJ2-5
DNA: TGTGCCAGCAGCCTCCTCGGTAGCGGTAGTCCCACAGATACGCAGTATTTT; CDR3: CASSLLGSGSPTDTQYF; size: -; V: TRBV5-4; D: -; J: TRBJ2-3
DNA: TGTGCCAGCAGCTTGGACCCAGGCGGGACCCAGTACTTC; CDR3: CASSLDPGGTQYF; size: -; V: TRBV7-3; D: -; J: TRBJ2-5
DNA: TGTGCCAGCAGCTTAAACCTAATAGGAGCGGGAGCGGAGCAGTACTTC; CDR3: CASSLNLIGAGAEQYF; size: -; V: TRBV7-6; D: TRBD2; J: TRBJ2-7
DNA: TGCAGTGGCAGGGGGAAGACTGAAGCTTTCTTT; CDR3: CSGRGKTEAFF; size: few; V: TRBV20-1; D: TRBD1; J: TRBJ1-1
DNA: TGTGCCAGCAGCTTGCACAGTTCTAGCTATGGCTACACCTTC; CDR3: CASSLHSSSYGYTF; size: -; V: TRBV5-4; D: -; J: TRBJ1-2
DNA: TGTGCCAGCCTGAGAGGTCCTAACTATGGCTACACCTTC; CDR3: CASLRGPNYGYTF; size: -; V: TRBV28; D: -; J: TRBJ1-2
DNA: TGTGCCAGCAGCCAGGTAGGGGGATCTCGATATGGCTACACCTTC; CDR3: CASSQVGGSRYGYTF; size: -; V: TRBV5-6; D: -; J: TRBJ1-2
DNA: TGTGCCAGCAGGTCTCGTCGGGGCCTGAACACCGGGGAGCTGTTTTTT; CDR3: CASRSRRGLNTGELFF; size: -; V: TRBV2; D: -; J: TRBJ2-2
DNA: TGTGCCAGCAGCTTAGGGGCCCAAGAGACCCAGTACTTC; CDR3: CASSLGAQETQYF; size: -; V: TRBV11-3; D: -; J: TRBJ2-5
DNA: TGTGCCAGCAGCCCTGGGACAGCTGGGACCTACGAGCAGTACTTC; CDR3: CASSPGTAGTYEQYF; size: -; V: TRBV9; D: TRBD1; J: TRBJ2-7
DNA: TGTGCCAGCAGGATCGATACGCAGTATTTT; CDR3: CASRIDTQYF; size: -; V: TRBV2; D: -; J: TRBJ2-3
DNA: TGTGCCAGCAGTGTATTGGCCCCCCTAGGACAGGGCGAACGGGAGACCCAGTACTTC; CDR3: CASSVLAPLGQGERETQYF; size: -; V: TRBV27; D: TRBD1; J: TRBJ2-5
DNA: TGTGCCAGCAGTCATCGGGATACGGCGTATGGCTACACCTTC; CDR3: CASSHRDTAYGYTF; size: -; V: TRBV6-6; D: -; J: TRBJ1-2
DNA: TGTGCCACCTCCGCAAGGACCAGCGAGCAGTACTTC; CDR3: CATSARTSEQYF; size: -; V: TRBV10-3; D: -; J: TRBJ2-7
DNA: TGTGCCAGCAGCTCCCAGTATGGCACTGAAGCTTTCTTT; CDR3: CASSSQYGTEAFF; size: -; V: TRBV7-9; D: -; J: TRBJ1-1
DNA: TGCGCCAGCAGCTCCCGCGGGGAGGGCGCCTACAATGAGCAGTTCTTC; CDR3: CASSSRGEGAYNEQFF; size: -; V: TRBV5-1; D: TRBD2; J: TRBJ2-1